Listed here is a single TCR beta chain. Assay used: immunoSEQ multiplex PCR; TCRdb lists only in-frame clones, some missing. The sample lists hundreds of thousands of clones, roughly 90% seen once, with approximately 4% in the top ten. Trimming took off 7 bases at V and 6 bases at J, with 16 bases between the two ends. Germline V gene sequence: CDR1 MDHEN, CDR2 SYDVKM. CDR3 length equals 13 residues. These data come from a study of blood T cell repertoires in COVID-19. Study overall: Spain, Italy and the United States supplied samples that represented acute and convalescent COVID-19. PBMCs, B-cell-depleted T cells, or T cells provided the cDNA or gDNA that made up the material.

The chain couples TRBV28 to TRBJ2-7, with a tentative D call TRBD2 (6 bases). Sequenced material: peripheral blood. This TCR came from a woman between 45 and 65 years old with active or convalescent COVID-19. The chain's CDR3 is CASTPPPGVEQYF. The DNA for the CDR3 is TGTGCCAGCACCCCACCCCCGGGGGTCGAGCAGTACTTC.